This is a list of T cell receptor beta chains from one sample in a study of cytomegalovirus exposure and HLA in healthy donors. Only in-frame clones appear in the TCRdb table, and some are missing; sequencing was by immunoSEQ multiplex PCR. The sample totals some 84,000 clones. Sequencing was performed on PBMCs. The receptors were sampled from a man aged 50-60 years in good health and CMV-seronegative. The CDR3 runs from the conserved cysteine through the conserved F or W. The D gene is left open where the match is weak.

v_gene	j_gene	d_gene	CDR3aa	CDR3nt
TRBV9	TRBJ1-2	TRBD1	CASSVGLTGRYGYTF	TGTGCCAGCAGCGTAGGTCTGACAGGGCGCTATGGCTACACCTTC
TRBV5-1	TRBJ2-5	NA	CASSQAYTGKETQYF	TGCGCCAGCAGCCAGGCCTATACAGGGAAAGAGACCCAGTACTTC
TRBV29-1	TRBJ1-5	TRBD1	CSVASTGDGNQPQHF	TGCAGCGTAGCTTCGACAGGGGATGGTAATCAGCCCCAGCATTTT
TRBV5-4	TRBJ1-2	NA	CASGIQGGDYGYTF	TGTGCCAGCGGAATACAGGGTGGGGACTATGGCTACACCTTC
TRBV5-4	TRBJ1-5	NA	CASSLGGLTVNQPQHF	TGTGCCAGCAGCTTGGGCGGGCTTACAGTCAATCAGCCCCAGCATTTT
TRBV6-5	TRBJ2-7	NA	CATLVAGRSTYEQYF	TGTGCCACCCTTGTTGCAGGCCGCTCAACCTACGAGCAGTACTTC
TRBV28	TRBJ1-4	NA	CASSLATREKLFF	TGTGCCAGCAGTTTGGCCACCCGTGAAAAACTGTTTTTT
TRBV10-2	TRBJ2-7	NA	CASSDPGGYFYEQYF	TGCGCCAGCAGTGATCCAGGTGGCTATTTCTACGAGCAGTACTTC
TRBV28	TRBJ2-3	TRBD2	CASSFFGGDTQYF	TGTGCCAGCAGTTTTTTCGGGGGGGATACGCAGTATTTT
TRBV6-1	TRBJ1-1	TRBD1	CASSTQTGGGSEAFF	TGTGCCAGCAGTACCCAGACAGGGGGTGGCTCTGAAGCTTTCTTT
TRBV9	TRBJ2-7	TRBD1	CASSVTGQGNYEQYF	TGTGCCAGCAGCGTAACTGGACAGGGTAACTACGAGCAGTACTTC
TRBV2	TRBJ1-6	NA	CASSWTESPLHF	TGTGCCAGCAGCTGGACAGAGTCACCCCTCCACTTT
TRBV11-3	TRBJ2-5	NA	CASSLGTSPSMETQYF	TGTGCCAGCAGCTTAGGTACCAGTCCTTCGATGGAGACCCAGTACTTC
TRBV5-4	TRBJ2-5	TRBD2	CASSLGGGVQETQYF	TGTGCCAGCAGCTTGGGCGGGGGGGTCCAAGAGACCCAGTACTTC
TRBV7-8	TRBJ1-5	TRBD1	CASSPEAGGVQPQHF	TGTGCCAGCAGCCCCGAGGCAGGGGGCGTTCAGCCCCAGCATTTT
TRBV2	TRBJ1-1	TRBD1	CATSPQGDLWAFF	TGTGCCACCAGCCCACAGGGGGATCTGTGGGCTTTCTTT
TRBV28	TRBJ2-2	NA	CASSPHTSGVWNTGELFF	TGTGCCAGCAGTCCCCACACGTCGGGGGTCTGGAACACCGGGGAGCTGTTTTTT
TRBV6-5	TRBJ2-3	NA	CASSYAAKFADTQYF	TGTGCCAGCAGTTACGCGGCAAAGTTTGCAGATACGCAGTATTTT
TRBV6-4	TRBJ1-1	NA	CASSGGIGTFF	TGTGCCAGCAGTGGAGGTATCGGAACTTTCTTT
TRBV4-3	TRBJ2-7	TRBD2	CASSQEAAGGLEQYF	TGCGCCAGCAGCCAAGAAGCAGCGGGGGGGCTCGAGCAGTACTTC
TRBV18	TRBJ1-4	NA	CASSPLTTGPGEKLFF	TGTGCCAGCTCACCACTTACTACAGGGCCAGGTGAAAAACTGTTTTTT
TRBV7-2	TRBJ1-1	TRBD1	CASSFTTGGTEAFF	TGTGCCAGCAGCTTTACGACAGGGGGCACTGAAGCTTTCTTT
TRBV5-1	TRBJ1-1	NA	CASSPREGLNTEAFF	TGCGCCAGCAGCCCCCGGGAGGGGTTGAACACTGAAGCTTTCTTT
TRBV7-2	TRBJ2-7	TRBD2	CASSLGLAPYEQYF	TGTGCCAGCAGCTTGGGACTAGCTCCCTACGAGCAGTACTTC
TRBV18	TRBJ1-1	TRBD1	CASSPGTGPVDTEAFF	TGTGCCAGCTCACCCGGGACAGGGCCCGTGGACACTGAAGCTTTCTTT
TRBV7-3	TRBJ1-1	NA	CASSPVPDSTEAFF	TGTGCCAGCAGCCCCGTGCCCGACAGCACTGAAGCTTTCTTT
TRBV27	TRBJ2-7	NA	CASSLGREVDEQYF	TGTGCCAGCAGTTTGGGCAGGGAGGTGGACGAGCAGTACTTC
TRBV5-6	TRBJ1-2	TRBD1	CASSLRTGGVLYGYTF	TGTGCCAGCAGCTTGCGGACAGGGGGGGTCCTCTATGGCTACACCTTC
TRBV5-1	TRBJ2-1	TRBD1	CASSPGQGAGEQFF	TGCGCCAGCAGCCCGGGACAGGGGGCGGGTGAGCAGTTCTTC
TRBV19	TRBJ1-3	TRBD1	CASSIIPGQGETGNTIYF	TGTGCCAGTAGTATAATCCCCGGACAGGGCGAGACTGGAAACACCATATATTTT
TRBV10-3	TRBJ2-7	TRBD1	CAISEGQGTYEQYF	TGTGCCATCAGTGAGGGACAGGGAACCTACGAGCAGTACTTC
TRBV6-4	TRBJ2-2	NA	CASSESFRATGELFF	TGTGCCAGCAGTGAAAGTTTCAGGGCTACCGGGGAGCTGTTTTTT
TRBV28	TRBJ1-5	NA	CASSFRNQPQHF	TGTGCCAGCAGTTTCCGTAATCAGCCCCAGCATTTT
TRBV19	TRBJ2-2	NA	CASSIGLRGDTGELFF	TGTGCCAGTAGTATAGGGCTTCGGGGTGACACCGGGGAGCTGTTTTTT
TRBV9	TRBJ1-4	NA	CASSVNGNEKLFF	TGTGCCAGCAGCGTTAACGGTAATGAAAAACTGTTTTTT
TRBV6-5	TRBJ2-5	NA	CATLHGSKQYF	TGTGCCACCCTACACGGGAGCAAGCAGTACTTC
TRBV6-5	TRBJ1-6	NA	CASRYHGGDPNSPLHF	TGTGCCAGCAGGTACCATGGAGGGGACCCCAATTCACCCCTCCACTTT
TRBV4-3	TRBJ2-3	TRBD2	CASSATGTSGGNTDTQYF	TGCGCCAGCAGCGCGACCGGGACTAGCGGGGGGAACACAGATACGCAGTATTTT
TRBV29-1	TRBJ2-1	NA	CSVETGLNEQFF	TGCAGCGTTGAAACGGGTCTCAATGAGCAGTTCTTC
TRBV29-1	TRBJ2-4	NA	CSAQWGSVENIQYF	TGCAGCGCCCAATGGGGCAGCGTGGAAAACATTCAGTACTTC
TRBV4-1	TRBJ1-2	NA	CASSQEVGGAPGYTF	TGCGCCAGCAGCCAAGAGGTCGGGGGGGCTCCTGGCTACACCTTC
TRBV7-2	TRBJ2-7	NA	CASSPAGRTYEQYF	TGTGCCAGCAGCCCCGCGGGACGGACCTACGAGCAGTACTTC
TRBV23-1	TRBJ1-1	TRBD1	CASSQWGQGRKTEAFF	TGCGCCAGCAGTCAATGGGGACAGGGGCGGAAAACTGAAGCTTTCTTT
TRBV29-1	TRBJ2-1	TRBD1	CSARQGIEQFF	TGCAGCGCCAGACAGGGGATAGAGCAGTTCTTC
TRBV7-9	TRBJ1-2	NA	CASSLAGGRAYGYTF	TGTGCCAGCAGCTTAGCTGGTGGGAGAGCATATGGCTACACCTTC
TRBV6-5	TRBJ1-2	NA	CASSYQTGRVSGYTF	TGTGCCAGCAGCTATCAGACAGGCAGAGTGAGCGGCTACACCTTC
TRBV9	TRBJ2-5	NA	CASSARNYQETQYF	TGTGCCAGCAGCGCCCGCAACTATCAAGAGACCCAGTACTTC
TRBV19	TRBJ1-3	NA	CASTPTLGEGGNTIYF	TGTGCCAGTACTCCGACCCTCGGGGAGGGCGGAAACACCATATATTTT
TRBV28	TRBJ2-7	NA	CASRDGQIISGEQYF	TGTGCCAGCAGGGATGGACAGATCATCTCTGGCGAGCAGTACTTC
TRBV5-1	TRBJ2-7	NA	CASSLDGGRYEQYF	TGCGCCAGCAGCTTGGATGGGGGGAGGTACGAGCAGTACTTC
TRBV5-8	TRBJ1-2	TRBD1	CASSPGTGLRGYTF	TGTGCCAGCAGCCCGGGGACAGGCCTCCGTGGCTACACCTTC
TRBV19	TRBJ1-1	NA	CASSAGRMNTEAFF	TGTGCCAGTAGCGCGGGACGGATGAACACTGAAGCTTTCTTT
TRBV2	TRBJ2-3	NA	CASSGGLSTDTQYF	TGTGCCAGCAGTGGTGGCTTAAGCACAGATACGCAGTATTTT
TRBV5-4	TRBJ1-1	NA	CASSPLVDSEAFF	TGTGCCAGCAGCCCCCTTGTAGACTCTGAAGCTTTCTTT
TRBV5-6	TRBJ1-1	NA	CASSFKGRAFF	TGTGCCAGCAGCTTTAAGGGGAGGGCTTTCTTT